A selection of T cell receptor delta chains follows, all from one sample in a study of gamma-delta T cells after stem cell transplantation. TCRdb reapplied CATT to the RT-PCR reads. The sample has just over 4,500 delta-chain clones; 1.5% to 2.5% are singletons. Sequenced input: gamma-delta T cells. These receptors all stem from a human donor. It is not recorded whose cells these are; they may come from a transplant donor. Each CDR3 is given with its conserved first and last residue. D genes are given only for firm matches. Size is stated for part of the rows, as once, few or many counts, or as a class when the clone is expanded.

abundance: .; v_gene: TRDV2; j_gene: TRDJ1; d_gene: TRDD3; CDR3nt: TGTGCCTGTGACACACTGGGGGTTAACACTGATAAACCCATCTTT; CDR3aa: CACDTLGVNTDKPIF
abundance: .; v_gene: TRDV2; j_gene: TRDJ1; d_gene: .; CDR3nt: TGTGCCTGTGACACGATGGCAGGGGGACCCACCGATAAACTCATCTTT; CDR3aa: CACDTMAGGPTDKLIF
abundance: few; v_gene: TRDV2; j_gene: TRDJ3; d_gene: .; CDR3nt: TGTGCCTGTGACACAGCTGGGGCCGTGGTCTCCTGGGACACCCGACAGATGTTTTTC; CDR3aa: CACDTAGAVVSWDTRQMFF
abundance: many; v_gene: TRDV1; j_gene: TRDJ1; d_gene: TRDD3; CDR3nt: TGTGCTCTTGGGGAACTTACCCTAAGGTACTGGGGGACCCTGCCCCCCGATAAACTCATCTTT; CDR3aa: CALGELTLRYWGTLPPDKLIF
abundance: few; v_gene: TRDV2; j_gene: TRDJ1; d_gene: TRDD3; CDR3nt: TGTGCCTGTGACACTCTACTGGGGACCAACCCTCTAGAAGACACCGATAAACTCATCTTT; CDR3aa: CACDTLLGTNPLEDTDKLIF
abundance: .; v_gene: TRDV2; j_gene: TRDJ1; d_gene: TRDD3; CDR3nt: TGTGCCTGTGACACCCTTGGGGGATCCGACACCGATAAACTCATCTTT; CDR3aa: CACDTLGGSDTDKLIF
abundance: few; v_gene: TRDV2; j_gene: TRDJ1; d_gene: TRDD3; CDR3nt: TGTGCCTGTGACGCCTTACTGGGGATCCACACCGATAAACTCATCTTT; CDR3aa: CACDALLGIHTDKLIF
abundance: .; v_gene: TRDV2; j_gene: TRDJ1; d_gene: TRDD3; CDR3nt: TGTGCCTGTGACGTACTGGGGGATACGCCAGCCGGAAAAAAACTCATCTTT; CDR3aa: CACDVLGDTPAGKKLIF
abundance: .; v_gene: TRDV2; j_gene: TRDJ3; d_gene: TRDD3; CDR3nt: TGTGCCTGTGACACCGTCGGGCGGGATACGCGAAGCTCCTGGGACACCCGACAGATGTTTTTC; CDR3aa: CACDTVGRDTRSSWDTRQMFF
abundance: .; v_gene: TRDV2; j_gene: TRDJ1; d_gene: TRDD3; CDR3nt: TGTGCCTGTGACAGTGTACTGGGGGACACCAGGAGGTCTGAGAATAAACTCATCTTT; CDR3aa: CACDSVLGDTRRSENKLIF
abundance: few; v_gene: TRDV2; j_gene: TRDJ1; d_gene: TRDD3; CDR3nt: TGTGCCTGTGACCGTGTTTCCTCCGGGGATACGCGGGAACTCATCTTT; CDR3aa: CACDRVSSGDTRELIF
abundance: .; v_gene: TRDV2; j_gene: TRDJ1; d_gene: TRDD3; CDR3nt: TGTGCCTGTGACGGACTGGGGGACCCGGAGTACACCGATAAACTCATCTTT; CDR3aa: CACDGLGDPEYTDKLIF
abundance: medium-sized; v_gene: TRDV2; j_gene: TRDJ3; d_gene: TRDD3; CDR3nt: TGTGCCTGTGACATGATACTGGGGGATACCTCGCATGCCATCTCCTGGGACACCCGACAGATGTTTTTC; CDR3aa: CACDMILGDTSHAISWDTRQMFF
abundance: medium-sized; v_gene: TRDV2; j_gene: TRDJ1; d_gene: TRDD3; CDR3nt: TGTGCCTGTGACGTACTGGGGTCCCCGTCCGATAAACTCATCTTT; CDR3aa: CACDVLGSPSDKLIF
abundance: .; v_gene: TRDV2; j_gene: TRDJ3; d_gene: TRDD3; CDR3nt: TGTGCCTGTGACCCTTTACTGGGGGATACAATCTCCTGGGACACCCGACAGATGTTTTTC; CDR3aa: CACDPLLGDTISWDTRQMFF
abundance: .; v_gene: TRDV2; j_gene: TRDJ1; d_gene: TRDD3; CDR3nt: TGTGCCTGTGACACCCTATTTACTGGGGGATACGACTCCGATAAACTCATCTTT; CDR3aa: CACDTLFTGGYDSDKLIF
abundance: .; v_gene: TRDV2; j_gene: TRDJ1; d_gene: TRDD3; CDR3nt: TGTGCCTGTGACACTCTACTGGGGGACACGCAAACCGATAAACTCATCTTT; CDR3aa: CACDTLLGDTQTDKLIF
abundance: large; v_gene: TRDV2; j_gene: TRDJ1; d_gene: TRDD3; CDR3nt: TGTGCCTGTGACCCGCTGGGGGGGGCATACACCGATAAACTCATCTTT; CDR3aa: CACDPLGGAYTDKLIF
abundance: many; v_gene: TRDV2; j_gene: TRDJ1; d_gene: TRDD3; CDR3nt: TGTGCCTGTGACGCCTTACTGGGGGATCCCACCGATAAACTCATCTTT; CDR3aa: CACDALLGDPTDKLIF
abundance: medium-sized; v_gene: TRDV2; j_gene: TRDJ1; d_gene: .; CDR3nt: TGTGCCTGTGACACACTAAACATCGGGGCTATAAACACCGATAAACTCATCTTT; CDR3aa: CACDTLNIGAINTDKLIF
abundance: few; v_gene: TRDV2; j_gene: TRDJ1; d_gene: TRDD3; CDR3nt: TGTGCCTGTGACACGCTGACTGGGGGGTACACCGATAAACTCATCTTT; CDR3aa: CACDTLTGGYTDKLIF
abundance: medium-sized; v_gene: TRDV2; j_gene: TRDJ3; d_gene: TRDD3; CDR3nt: TGTGCCTGTGACCATCCACCTCTGGGGGATTCCCCAAGTCCCTGGGACACCCGACAGATGTTTTTC; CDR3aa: CACDHPPLGDSPSPWDTRQMFF
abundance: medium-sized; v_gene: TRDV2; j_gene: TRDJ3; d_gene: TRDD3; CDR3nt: TGTGCCTGTGACCCCGTTGAGACTGGGGGTACCGTCCCCACAGGGCTCTCCTGGGACACCCGACAGATGTTTTTC; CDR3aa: CACDPVETGGTVPTGLSWDTRQMFF
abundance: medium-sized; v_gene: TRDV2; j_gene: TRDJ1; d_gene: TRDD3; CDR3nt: TGTGCCTGTGACCCATTATGGGATACGGGGACCGATAAACTCATCTTT; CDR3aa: CACDPLWDTGTDKLIF
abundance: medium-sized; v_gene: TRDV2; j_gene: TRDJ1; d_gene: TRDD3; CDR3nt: TGTGCCTGTGACGACCTGGGGATACGGACCGATAAACTCATCTTT; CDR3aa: CACDDLGIRTDKLIF
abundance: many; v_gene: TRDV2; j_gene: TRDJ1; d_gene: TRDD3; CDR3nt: TGTGCCTGTGACACAATGGCTGGGGGACCCTGGGGCATATACACCGATAAACTCATCTTT; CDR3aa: CACDTMAGGPWGIYTDKLIF
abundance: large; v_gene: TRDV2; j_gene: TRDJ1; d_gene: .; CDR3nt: TGTGCCTGTGATCCTCTGTTGACCGATAAACTCATCTTT; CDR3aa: CACDPLLTDKLIF
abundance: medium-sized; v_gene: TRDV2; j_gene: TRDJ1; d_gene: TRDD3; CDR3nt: TGTGCCTGTGACACCGTGGGATACGGGGGGACCGATAAACTCATCTTT; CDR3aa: CACDTVGYGGTDKLIF